This T cell receptor (beta chain) was sequenced for a study of read filtering for tumor transcriptome and immune sequencing. Study-level background: Transcriptome libraries were built from DNase-treated RNA. TCR-mapped reads were about 3.5 to 10.27 million with IR-seq versus roughly 75 to 1,400 with RNA-seq.

This library used around 0.4 ug RNA and molecular barcoded adaptors spanning alpha/delta and beta/gamma chains. TCRdb reprocessed the reads with MiXCR, giving one entry per CDR3 protein. The sample lists tens of thousands of distinct CDR3 sequences; roughly 19% were seen once. This clonotype was observed at least ten times. Every patient had bone marrow sampled while the disease was active. Germline lookup yields CDR1 DFQATT and CDR2 SNEGSKA (reference sequence). J gave up 3 bases and V 0 bases, and 8 bases lay outside the gene matches. This CDR3 comprises 17 residues. The sequence was collected from a donor aged 40 or over with multiple myeloma. This rearrangement joins TRBV20-1 to TRBJ2-2, with 9 bases identical to TRBD2. Sequenced: a population of CD138-negative cells sorted from bone marrow. The CDR3 region has the DNA TGCAGTGCTAGAGATCCAGCGGGGGGTGGGGACACCGGGGAGCTGTTTTTT. This codes for CSARDPAGGGDTGELFF.